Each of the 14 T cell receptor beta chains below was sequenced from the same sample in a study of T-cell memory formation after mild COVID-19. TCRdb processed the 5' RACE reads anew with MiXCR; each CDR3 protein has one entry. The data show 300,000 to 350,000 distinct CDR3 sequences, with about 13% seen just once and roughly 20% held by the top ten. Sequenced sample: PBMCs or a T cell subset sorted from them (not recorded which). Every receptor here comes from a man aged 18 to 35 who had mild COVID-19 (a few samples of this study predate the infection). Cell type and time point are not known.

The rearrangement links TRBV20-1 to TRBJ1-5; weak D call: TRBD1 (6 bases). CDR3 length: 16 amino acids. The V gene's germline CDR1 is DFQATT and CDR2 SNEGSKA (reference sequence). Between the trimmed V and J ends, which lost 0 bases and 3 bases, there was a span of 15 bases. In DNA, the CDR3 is TGCAGTGCTAGAGATGTCGGACAGCTATACAATCAGCCCCAGCATTTT. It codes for CSARDVGQLYNQPQHF.

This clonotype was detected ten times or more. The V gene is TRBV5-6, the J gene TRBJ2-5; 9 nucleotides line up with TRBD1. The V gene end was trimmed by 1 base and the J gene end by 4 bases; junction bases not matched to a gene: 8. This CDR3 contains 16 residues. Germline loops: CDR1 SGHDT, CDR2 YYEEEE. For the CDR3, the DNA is TGTGCCAGCAGCTTGTGGGCCGGGACAGGGACAGAGACCCAGTACTTC. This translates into CASSLWAGTGTETQYF.

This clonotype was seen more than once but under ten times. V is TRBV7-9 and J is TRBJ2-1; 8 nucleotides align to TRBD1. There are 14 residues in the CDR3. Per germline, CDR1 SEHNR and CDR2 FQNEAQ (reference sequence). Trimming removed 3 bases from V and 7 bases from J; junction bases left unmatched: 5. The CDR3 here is CASSFDGDRNEQFF. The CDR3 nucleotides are TGTGCCAGCAGCTTTGATGGGGACAGGAATGAGCAGTTCTTC.

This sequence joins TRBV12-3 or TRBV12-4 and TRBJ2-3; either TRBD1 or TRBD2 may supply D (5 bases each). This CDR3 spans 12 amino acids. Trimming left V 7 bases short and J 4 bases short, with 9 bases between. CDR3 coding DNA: TGTGCCAGCACCGTGGGGGCAGATACGCAGTATTTT. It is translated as CASTVGADTQYF.

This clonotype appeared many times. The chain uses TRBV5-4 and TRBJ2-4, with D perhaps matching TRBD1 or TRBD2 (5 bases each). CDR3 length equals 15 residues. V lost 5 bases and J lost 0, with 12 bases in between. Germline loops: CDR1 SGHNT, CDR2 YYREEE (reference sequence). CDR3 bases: TGTGCCAGCAGGGGGACGGGCCTAGCCAAAAACATTCAGTACTTC. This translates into CASRGTGLAKNIQYF.

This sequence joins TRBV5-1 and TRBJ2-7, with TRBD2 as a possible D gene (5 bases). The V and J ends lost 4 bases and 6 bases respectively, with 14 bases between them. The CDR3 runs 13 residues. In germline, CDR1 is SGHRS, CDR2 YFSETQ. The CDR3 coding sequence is TGCGCCAGCAGCGGCACAGCGGTTGCCGAGCAGTACTTC. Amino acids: CASSGTAVAEQYF.

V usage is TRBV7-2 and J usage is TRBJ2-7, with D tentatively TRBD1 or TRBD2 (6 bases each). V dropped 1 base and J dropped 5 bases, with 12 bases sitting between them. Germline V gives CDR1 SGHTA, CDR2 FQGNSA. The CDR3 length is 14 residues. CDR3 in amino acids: CASSLGRGANEQYV. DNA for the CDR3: TGTGCCAGCAGCTTAGGGAGGGGGGCGAACGAGCAGTACGTC.

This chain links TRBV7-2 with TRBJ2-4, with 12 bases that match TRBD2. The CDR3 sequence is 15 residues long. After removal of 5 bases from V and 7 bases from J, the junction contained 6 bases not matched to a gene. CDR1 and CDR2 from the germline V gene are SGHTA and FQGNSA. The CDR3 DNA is TGTGCCAGCAGCCCAACTAGCGGGGGGTGGAACATTCAGTACTTC. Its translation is CASSPTSGGWNIQYF.

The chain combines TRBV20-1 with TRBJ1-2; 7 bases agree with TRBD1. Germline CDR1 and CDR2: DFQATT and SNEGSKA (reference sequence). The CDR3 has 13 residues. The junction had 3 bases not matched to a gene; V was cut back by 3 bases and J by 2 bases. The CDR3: CSARKTGNYGYTF. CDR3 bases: TGCAGTGCTAGGAAGACAGGGAACTATGGCTACACCTTC.

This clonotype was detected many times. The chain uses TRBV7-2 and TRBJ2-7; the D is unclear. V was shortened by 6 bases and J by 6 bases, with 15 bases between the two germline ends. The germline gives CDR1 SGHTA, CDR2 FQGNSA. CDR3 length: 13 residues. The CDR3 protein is CASSEGPLSEQYV. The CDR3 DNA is TGTGCCAGCAGTGAAGGCCCCCTTTCCGAGCAGTACGTC.

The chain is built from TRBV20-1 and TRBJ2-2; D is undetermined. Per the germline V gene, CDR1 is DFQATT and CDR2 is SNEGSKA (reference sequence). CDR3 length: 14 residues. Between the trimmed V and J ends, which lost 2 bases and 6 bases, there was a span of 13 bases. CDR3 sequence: CSARSGRMAGELFF. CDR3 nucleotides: TGCAGTGCTAGATCGGGCCGGATGGCCGGGGAGCTGTTTTTT.

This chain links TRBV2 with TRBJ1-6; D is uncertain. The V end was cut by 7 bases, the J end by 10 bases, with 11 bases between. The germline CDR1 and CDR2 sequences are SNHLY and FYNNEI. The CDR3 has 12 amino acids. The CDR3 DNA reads TGTGCCAGCAATTTTGGGGAATCACCCCTCCACTTT. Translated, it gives CASNFGESPLHF. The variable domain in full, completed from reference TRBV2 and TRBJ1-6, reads EPEVTQTPSHQVTQMGQEVILRCVPISNHLYFYWYRQILGQKVEFLVSFYNNEISEKSEIFDDQFSVERPDGSNFTLKIRSTKLEDSAMYFCASNFGESPLHFGNGTRLTVT.

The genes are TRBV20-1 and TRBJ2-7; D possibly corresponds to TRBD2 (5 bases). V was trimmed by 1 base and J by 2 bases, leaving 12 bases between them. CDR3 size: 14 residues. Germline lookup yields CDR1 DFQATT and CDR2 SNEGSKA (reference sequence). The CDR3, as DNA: TGCAGTGCTAGAGTTGGCGGGTCCCCCTACGAGCAGTACGTC. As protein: CSARVGGSPYEQYV.

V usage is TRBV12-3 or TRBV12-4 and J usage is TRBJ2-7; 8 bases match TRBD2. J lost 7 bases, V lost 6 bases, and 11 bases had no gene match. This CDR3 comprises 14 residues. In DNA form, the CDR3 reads TGTGCCAGCAGCCCTGCGGGGGGCCCCCTGGAGCAGTACTTC. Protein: CASSPAGGPLEQYF.